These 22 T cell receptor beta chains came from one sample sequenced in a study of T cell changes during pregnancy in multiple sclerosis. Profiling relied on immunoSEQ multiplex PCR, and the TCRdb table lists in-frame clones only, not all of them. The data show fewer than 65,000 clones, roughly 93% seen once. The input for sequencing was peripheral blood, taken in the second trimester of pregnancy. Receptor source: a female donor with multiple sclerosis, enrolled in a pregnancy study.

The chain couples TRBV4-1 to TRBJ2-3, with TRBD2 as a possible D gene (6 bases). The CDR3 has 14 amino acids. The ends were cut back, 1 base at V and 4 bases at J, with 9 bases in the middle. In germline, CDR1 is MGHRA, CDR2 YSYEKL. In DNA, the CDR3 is TGCGCCAGCAGCCAAGTACTAGCCGCAGATACGCAGTATTTT. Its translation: CASSQVLAADTQYF.

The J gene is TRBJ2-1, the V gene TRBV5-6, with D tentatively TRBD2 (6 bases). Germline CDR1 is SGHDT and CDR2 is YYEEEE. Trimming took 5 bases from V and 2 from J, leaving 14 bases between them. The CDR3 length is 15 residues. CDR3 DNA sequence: TGTGCCAGCAGTCTAAGCCTAGCGACCTACAATGAGCAGTTCTTC. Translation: CASSLSLATYNEQFF. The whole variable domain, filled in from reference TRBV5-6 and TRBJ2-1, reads DAGVTQSPTHLIKTRGQQVTLRCSPKSGHDTVSWYQQALGQGPQFIFQYYEEEERQRGNFPDRFSGHQFPNYSSELNVNALLLGDSALYLCASSLSLATYNEQFFGPGTRLTVL.

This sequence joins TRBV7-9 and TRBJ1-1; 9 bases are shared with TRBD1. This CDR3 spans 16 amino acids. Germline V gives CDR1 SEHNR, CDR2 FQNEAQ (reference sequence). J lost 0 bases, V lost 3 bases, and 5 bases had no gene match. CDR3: CASSFGTGFMNTEAFF. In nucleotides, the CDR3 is TGTGCCAGCAGCTTCGGGACAGGGTTCATGAACACTGAAGCTTTCTTT.

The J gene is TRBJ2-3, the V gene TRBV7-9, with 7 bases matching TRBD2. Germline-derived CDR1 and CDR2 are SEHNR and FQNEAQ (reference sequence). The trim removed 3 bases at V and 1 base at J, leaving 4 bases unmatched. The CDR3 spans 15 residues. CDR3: CASSFGTSGTDTQYF. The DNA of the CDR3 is TGTGCCAGCAGCTTCGGAACTAGCGGCACAGATACGCAGTATTTT.

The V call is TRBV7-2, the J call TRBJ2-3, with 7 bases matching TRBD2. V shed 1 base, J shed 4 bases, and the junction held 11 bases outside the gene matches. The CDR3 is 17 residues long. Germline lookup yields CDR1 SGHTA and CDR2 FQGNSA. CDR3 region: CASSLDEGGSGPDTQYF. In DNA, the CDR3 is TGTGCCAGCAGCTTAGATGAGGGCGGGAGTGGCCCAGATACGCAGTATTTT.

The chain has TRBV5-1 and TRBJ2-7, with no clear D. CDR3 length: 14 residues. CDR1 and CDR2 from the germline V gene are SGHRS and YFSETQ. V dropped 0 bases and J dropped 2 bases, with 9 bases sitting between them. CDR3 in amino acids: CASSLGGGTYEQYF. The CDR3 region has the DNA TGCGCCAGCAGCTTGGGTGGCGGAACCTACGAGCAGTACTTC.

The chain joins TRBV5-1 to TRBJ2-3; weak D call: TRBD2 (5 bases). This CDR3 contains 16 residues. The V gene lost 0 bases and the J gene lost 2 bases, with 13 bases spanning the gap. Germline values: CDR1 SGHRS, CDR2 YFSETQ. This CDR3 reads CASSLEILGFTDTQYF. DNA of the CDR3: TGCGCCAGCAGCTTGGAAATACTAGGCTTCACAGATACGCAGTATTTT.

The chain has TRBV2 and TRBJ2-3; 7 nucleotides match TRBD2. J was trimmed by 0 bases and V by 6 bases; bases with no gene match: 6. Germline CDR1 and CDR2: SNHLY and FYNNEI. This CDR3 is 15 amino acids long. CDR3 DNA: TGTGCCAGCAGACGAGCGGGGCCTAGCACAGATACGCAGTATTTT. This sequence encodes CASRRAGPSTDTQYF.

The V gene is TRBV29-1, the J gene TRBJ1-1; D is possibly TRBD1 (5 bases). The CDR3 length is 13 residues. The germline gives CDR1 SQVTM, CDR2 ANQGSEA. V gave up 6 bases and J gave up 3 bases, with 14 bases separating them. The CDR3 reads CSVKAGGDTEAFF. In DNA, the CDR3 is TGCAGCGTGAAGGCCGGAGGGGACACTGAAGCTTTCTTT.

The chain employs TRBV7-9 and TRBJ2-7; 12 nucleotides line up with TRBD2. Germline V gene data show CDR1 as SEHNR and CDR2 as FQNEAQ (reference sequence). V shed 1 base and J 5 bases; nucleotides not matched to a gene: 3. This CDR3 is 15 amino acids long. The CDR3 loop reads CASSLVLAGGNEQYF. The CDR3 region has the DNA TGTGCCAGCAGCTTAGTACTAGCGGGAGGAAACGAGCAGTACTTC.

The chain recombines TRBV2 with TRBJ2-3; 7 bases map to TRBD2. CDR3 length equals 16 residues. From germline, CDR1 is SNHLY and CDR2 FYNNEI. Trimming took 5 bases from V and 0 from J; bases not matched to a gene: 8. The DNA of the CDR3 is TGTGCCAGCAGTCAGATTCCTAGCGGAAGCACAGATACGCAGTATTTT. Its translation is CASSQIPSGSTDTQYF.

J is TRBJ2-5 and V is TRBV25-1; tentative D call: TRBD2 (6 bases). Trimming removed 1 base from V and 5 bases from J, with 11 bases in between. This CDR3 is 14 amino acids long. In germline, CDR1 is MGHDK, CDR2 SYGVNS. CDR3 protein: CASSEWTGGETQYF. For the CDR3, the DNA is TGTGCCAGCAGTGAATGGACTGGGGGGGAGACCCAGTACTTC.

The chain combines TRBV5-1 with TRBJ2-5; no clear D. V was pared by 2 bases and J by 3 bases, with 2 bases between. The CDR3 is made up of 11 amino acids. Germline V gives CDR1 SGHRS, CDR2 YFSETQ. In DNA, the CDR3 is TGCGCCAGCAGCTTTAAAGAGACCCAGTACTTC. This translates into CASSFKETQYF.

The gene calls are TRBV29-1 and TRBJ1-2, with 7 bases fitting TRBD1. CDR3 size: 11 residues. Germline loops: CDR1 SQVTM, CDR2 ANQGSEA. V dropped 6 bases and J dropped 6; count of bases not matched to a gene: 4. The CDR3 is CSVGTVHGYTF. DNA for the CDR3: TGCAGCGTGGGGACAGTTCATGGCTACACCTTC.

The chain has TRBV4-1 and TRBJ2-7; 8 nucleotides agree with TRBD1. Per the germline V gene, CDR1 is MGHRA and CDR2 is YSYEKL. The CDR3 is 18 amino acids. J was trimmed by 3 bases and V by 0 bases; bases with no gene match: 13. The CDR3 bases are TGCGCCAGCAGCCAAGATCTTGTTGGACAGGGAGGAGACTACGAGCAGTACTTC. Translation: CASSQDLVGQGGDYEQYF.

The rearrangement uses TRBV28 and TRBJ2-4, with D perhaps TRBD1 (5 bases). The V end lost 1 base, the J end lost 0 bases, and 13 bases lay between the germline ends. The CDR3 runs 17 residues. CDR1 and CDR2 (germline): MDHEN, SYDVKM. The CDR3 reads CASSLSAGNLAKNIQYF. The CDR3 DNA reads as TGTGCCAGCAGTTTATCAGCAGGGAATCTAGCCAAAAACATTCAGTACTTC.

The CDR3 sequence: CASRRGGTNEKLFF. The CDR3, as DNA: TGTGCCAGCAGGAGAGGAGGGACTAATGAAAAACTGTTTTTT. The V and J genes are TRBV2 and TRBJ1-4; D is undetermined. CDR1 and CDR2 (germline): SNHLY, FYNNEI. Trimming cost V 6 bases and J 2 bases, with 10 bases left between them. The CDR3 totals 14 residues.

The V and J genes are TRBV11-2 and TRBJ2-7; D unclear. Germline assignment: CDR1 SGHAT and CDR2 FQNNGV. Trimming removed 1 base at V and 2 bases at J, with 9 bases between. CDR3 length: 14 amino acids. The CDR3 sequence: CASSLAEVPYEQYF. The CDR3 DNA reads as TGTGCCAGCAGCTTAGCTGAGGTACCCTACGAGCAGTACTTC. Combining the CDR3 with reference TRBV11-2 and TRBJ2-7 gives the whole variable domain EAGVAQSPRYKIIEKRQSVAFWCNPISGHATLYWYQQILGQGPKLLIQFQNNGVVDDSQLPKDRFSAERLKGVDSTLKIQPAKLEDSAVYLCASSLAEVPYEQYFGPGTRLTVT.

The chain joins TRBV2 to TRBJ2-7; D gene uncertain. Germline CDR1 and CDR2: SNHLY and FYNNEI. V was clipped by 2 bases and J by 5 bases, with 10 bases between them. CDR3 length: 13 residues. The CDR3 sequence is CASSEMSLDEQYF. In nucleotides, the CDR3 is TGTGCCAGCAGTGAAATGTCCCTAGACGAGCAGTACTTC.

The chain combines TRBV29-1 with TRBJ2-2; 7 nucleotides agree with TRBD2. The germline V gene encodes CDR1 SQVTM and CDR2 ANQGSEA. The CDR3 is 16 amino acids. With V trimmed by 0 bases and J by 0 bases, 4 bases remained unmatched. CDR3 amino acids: CSVEDLSGANTGELFF. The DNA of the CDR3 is TGCAGCGTTGAAGATCTGAGCGGGGCGAACACCGGGGAGCTGTTTTTT.

As DNA, the CDR3 is TGTGCCAGCAGTTACTCGATTCGGGGATCCCATGAGCAGTTCTTC. Residues: CASSYSIRGSHEQFF. This sequence joins TRBV6-6 and TRBJ2-1; TRBD2 might be the D (5 bases). The CDR3 is made up of 15 amino acids. Germline V gene data show CDR1 as MNHNY and CDR2 as SVGAGI (reference sequence). V dropped 0 bases and J dropped 8 bases, with 14 bases sitting between them.

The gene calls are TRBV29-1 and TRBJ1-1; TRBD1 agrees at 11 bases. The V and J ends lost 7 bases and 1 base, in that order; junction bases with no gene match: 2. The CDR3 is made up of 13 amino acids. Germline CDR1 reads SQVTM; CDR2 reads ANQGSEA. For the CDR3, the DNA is TGCAGCGGGGGGACAGGGGGGAACACTGAAGCTTTCTTT. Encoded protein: CSGGTGGNTEAFF.